Described below is a single T cell receptor (beta chain) sequence and its context. The data belong to a study of blood T cell repertoires in COVID-19. Clones were read by immunoSEQ multiplex PCR, and TCRdb kept only the in-frame ones, dropping some. The data hold approximately 99,000 clones, with around 81% observed a single time. Looked up from germline, CDR1 is KGHDR and CDR2 is SFDVKD. The CDR3 has 16 residues. V shed 5 bases and J 3 bases; nucleotides not matched to a gene: 10. The sample consisted of peripheral blood. The chain carries TRBV24-1 and TRBJ1-1, with 8 bases matching TRBD1. The sequence came from a woman in her 70s with acute or convalescent COVID-19. The CDR3 protein is CATSGGERQGYTEAFF. CDR3 nucleotide sequence: TGTGCCACCAGTGGCGGAGAACGACAGGGGTACACTGAAGCTTTCTTT.